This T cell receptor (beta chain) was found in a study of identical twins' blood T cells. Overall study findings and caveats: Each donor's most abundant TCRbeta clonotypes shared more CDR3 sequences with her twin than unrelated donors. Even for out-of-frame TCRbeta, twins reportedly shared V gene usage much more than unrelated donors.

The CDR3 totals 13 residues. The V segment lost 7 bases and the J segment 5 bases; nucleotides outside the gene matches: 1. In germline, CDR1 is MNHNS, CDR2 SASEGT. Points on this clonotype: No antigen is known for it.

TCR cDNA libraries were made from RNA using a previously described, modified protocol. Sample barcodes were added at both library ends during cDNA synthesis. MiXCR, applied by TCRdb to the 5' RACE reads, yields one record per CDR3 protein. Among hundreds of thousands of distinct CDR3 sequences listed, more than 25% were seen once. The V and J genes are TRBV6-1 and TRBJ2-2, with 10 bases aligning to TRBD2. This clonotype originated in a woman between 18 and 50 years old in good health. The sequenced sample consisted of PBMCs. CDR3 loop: CASKLAGTGELFF. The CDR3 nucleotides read TGTGCCAGCAAACTAGCGGGGACCGGGGAGCTGTTTTTT.